These 26 T cell receptor beta chains share one sample of origin, sequenced in a study of T cells after posttransplantation cyclophosphamide. The table came from immunoSEQ multiplex PCR; TCRdb's copy has only in-frame clones and leaves some out. This sample has some 19,000 clones, with 65% to 75% found just once. Treatment was busulfan-fludarabine conditioning, a marrow graft, and cyclophosphamide on days +3 and +4. Sequencing was performed on PBMCs, taken after an allogeneic stem cell transplant with post-transplant cyclophosphamide. All receptors come from a male patient aged 30 to 40 who received an allogeneic stem cell transplant from a related donor, was CMV-positive, and had acute GVHD only. Some T cells may have originated in the graft donor.

CDR3 nucleotide sequence: TGCAGCGTTGACCCCGGAGCGGGAAACACCATATATTTT. Its translation: CSVDPGAGNTIYF. The chain employs TRBV29-1 and TRBJ1-3; D is unclear. Trimming removed 3 bases from V and 4 bases from J, with 10 bases in between. In germline, CDR1 is SQVTM, CDR2 ANQGSEA. The CDR3 spans 13 residues.

This clone was seen a handful of times. This sequence joins TRBV6-6 and TRBJ2-1; weak D call: TRBD2 (6 bases). The CDR3 length is 14 residues. CDR1 and CDR2 from the germline V gene are MNHNY and SVGAGI (reference sequence). The germline V and J ends were trimmed by 5 bases and 1 base, with 9 bases remaining between them. The CDR3 DNA reads TGTGCCAGCAGTGGGGGGACGTCCTACAATGAGCAGTTCTTC. This encodes CASSGGTSYNEQFF.

This rearrangement joins TRBV9 to TRBJ1-1; 8 nucleotides agree with TRBD1. Trimming removed 0 bases from V and 4 bases from J; junction bases left unmatched: 5. The CDR3 runs to 15 residues. The germline V gene has CDR1 SGDLS and CDR2 YYNGEE. CDR3 residues: CASSVGADRGTEAFF. The CDR3 nucleotides read TGTGCCAGCAGCGTAGGCGCCGACAGGGGCACTGAAGCTTTCTTT.

The chain has TRBV7-2 and TRBJ2-2, with a tentative D call TRBD1 (5 bases). The V gene lost 2 bases and the J gene lost 6 bases, with 13 bases spanning the gap. Per the germline V gene, CDR1 is SGHTA and CDR2 is FQGNSA. The CDR3 runs to 15 residues. The CDR3 nucleotides read TGTGCCAGCAGCTTACGGGCAGGGTCTGCCGGGGAGCTGTTTTTT. Translation gives CASSLRAGSAGELFF.

This sequence joins TRBV6-5 and TRBJ1-5; TRBD1 aligns across 9 bases. Germline V gene data show CDR1 as MNHEY and CDR2 as SVGAGI. V gave up 6 bases and J gave up 3 bases; unmatched junction bases: 6. This CDR3 is built from 15 residues. This CDR3 reads CASRRTGADNQPQHF. As DNA, the CDR3 is TGTGCCAGCAGGCGGACAGGGGCGGACAATCAGCCCCAGCATTTT.

The sample holds a few counts of this clone. The chain joins TRBV10-3 to TRBJ1-5; 9 nucleotides agree with TRBD1. The CDR3 covers 15 residues. The V and J ends lost 2 bases and 6 bases, in that order; junction bases with no gene match: 5. Looked up from germline, CDR1 is ENHRY and CDR2 is SYGVKD. The CDR3 spells CAISEGTGKAQPQHF. The CDR3 DNA sequence: TGTGCCATCAGTGAGGGGACAGGGAAGGCTCAGCCCCAGCATTTT.

This clone was observed a few times. The V and J genes are TRBV6-5 and TRBJ1-2; 7 bases are a match to TRBD1. Germline V CDR1 and CDR2: MNHEY, SVGAGI. Unmatched junction bases numbered 9, after V lost 8 bases and J lost 0 bases. The CDR3 has 15 amino acids. CDR3 bases: TGTGCCAGCCGTAAGGGGGCAAGGGCTAACTATGGCTACACCTTC. The encoded protein is CASRKGARANYGYTF.

This chain links TRBV9 with TRBJ1-1; D is unresolved. CDR3 length: 14 amino acids. The V gene's germline CDR1 is SGDLS and CDR2 YYNGEE. The V and J ends lost 3 bases and 1 base respectively, with 10 bases between them. The CDR3 DNA follows: TGTGCCAGCAGCGCAGTTCTGGCGAACACTGAAGCTTTCTTT. Amino acids: CASSAVLANTEAFF.

V usage is TRBV7-2 and J usage is TRBJ2-7, with 8 bases matching TRBD1. From germline, CDR1 is SGHTA and CDR2 FQGNSA. V trimming: 2 bases; J trimming: 3 bases; junction bases outside the gene matches: 6. The CDR3 is made up of 15 amino acids. Written as DNA, the CDR3 is TGTGCCAGCAGCTTACAGGGGGCGGGTAACTACGAGCAGTACTTC. Translation: CASSLQGAGNYEQYF.

This clone has just a few counts. The rearrangement joins TRBV5-4 to TRBJ2-5; TRBD2 agrees at 7 bases. The CDR3 sequence is 15 residues long. V was clipped by 4 bases and J by 1 base; unmatched bases: 7. Germline assignment: CDR1 SGHNT and CDR2 YYREEE (reference sequence). CDR3 DNA sequence: TGTGCCAGCAGCCCCGCGGGAGTAGGCCAAGAGACCCAGTACTTC. Translation: CASSPAGVGQETQYF.

The gene calls are TRBV29-1 and TRBJ2-5; possible D gene TRBD2, 7 bases. The germline V gene encodes CDR1 SQVTM and CDR2 ANQGSEA. The CDR3 is made up of 15 amino acids. V was trimmed by 1 base and J by 5 bases, leaving 17 bases between them. CDR3 residues: CSVEGVGGPGETQYF. In DNA form, the CDR3 reads TGCAGCGTTGAAGGAGTCGGGGGGCCGGGGGAGACCCAGTACTTC.

V is TRBV5-1 and J is TRBJ2-7; TRBD1 matches at 8 bases. J gave up 0 bases and V 2 bases, and 1 base lay outside the gene matches. Per the germline V gene, CDR1 is SGHRS and CDR2 is YFSETQ. The CDR3 consists of 14 residues. As DNA, the CDR3 is TGCGCCAGCAGCTTCCAGGGGGCCTCCTACGAGCAGTACTTC. It codes for CASSFQGASYEQYF. The full variable domain, completed using reference TRBV5-1 and TRBJ2-7, is KAGVTQTPRYLIKTRGQQVTLSCSPISGHRSVSWYQQTPGQGLQFLFEYFSETQRNKGNFPGRFSGRQFSNSRSEMNVSTLELGDSALYLCASSFQGASYEQYFGPGTRLTVT.

The V gene is TRBV4-1, the J gene TRBJ1-2; perhaps TRBD1 as D (5 bases). The CDR3 spans 15 residues. V gave up 0 bases and J gave up 5 bases, with 13 bases separating them. From germline, CDR1 is MGHRA and CDR2 YSYEKL. The CDR3 loop reads CASSQDGDSPYGYTF. CDR3 DNA sequence: TGCGCCAGCAGCCAAGATGGCGACAGCCCGTATGGCTACACCTTC.

This clone came up once. V usage is TRBV18 and J usage is TRBJ1-1, with D perhaps matching TRBD1 (6 bases). Trimming stripped 6 bases from V and 5 bases from J, with 19 bases between. CDR3 length equals 15 residues. CDR1 is KGHSH and CDR2 is LQKENI in the germline V gene. In nucleotides, the CDR3 is TGTGCCAGCTCCCCTCTACAGGGCCCGGGGACTGAAGCTTTCTTT. Translating it yields CASSPLQGPGTEAFF.

The chain couples TRBV6-5 to TRBJ1-1, with D unresolved. Trimming left V 2 bases short and J 7 bases short, with 5 bases between. Germline values: CDR1 MNHEY, CDR2 SVGAGI. CDR3 size: 11 residues. The CDR3 here is CASSYHSEAFF. The CDR3 nucleotides are TGTGCCAGCAGTTACCACAGTGAAGCTTTCTTT.

The V gene is TRBV6-8, the J gene TRBJ2-3; TRBD2 matches 7 bases. This CDR3 is 12 amino acids long. V was clipped by 6 bases and J by 4 bases; unmatched bases: 1. Germline values: CDR1 MNHGY, CDR2 SAAAGT. CDR3 in amino acids: CASRGGADTQYF. In DNA form, the CDR3 reads TGTGCCAGCAGGGGGGGGGCAGATACGCAGTATTTT.

The gene calls are TRBV10-3 and TRBJ2-5; TRBD2 aligns across 7 bases. Germline V lookup: CDR1 ENHRY, CDR2 SYGVKD. The CDR3 covers 15 residues. After removal of 9 bases from V and 0 bases from J, the junction contained 10 bases not matched to a gene. This CDR3 reads CAMGIGSGDQETQYF. DNA of the CDR3: TGTGCCATGGGAATTGGGAGCGGGGACCAAGAGACCCAGTACTTC.

This clone appeared a single time. The genes are TRBV19 and TRBJ2-3, with D possibly matching TRBD1 (5 bases). V lost 6 bases to trimming and J lost 2 bases, with 9 bases between them. Germline V gene lookup returns CDR1 LNHDA and CDR2 SQIVND (reference sequence). The CDR3 sequence is 13 residues long. CDR3 nucleotide sequence: TGTGCCAGTAGGGACACCTACACAGATACGCAGTATTTT. It yields the protein CASRDTYTDTQYF.

The V call is TRBV5-4, the J call TRBJ2-2, with 15 bases matching TRBD2. V trimming: 0 bases; J trimming: 4 bases; junction bases outside the gene matches: 4. Germline CDR1 is SGHNT and CDR2 is YYREEE (reference sequence). This CDR3 spans 18 amino acids. CDR3 protein: CASSLVGLAGGGTGELFF. Written as DNA, the CDR3 is TGTGCCAGCAGCTTGGTGGGACTAGCGGGGGGCGGCACCGGGGAGCTGTTTTTT. Combining the CDR3 with reference TRBV5-4 and TRBJ2-2 gives the whole variable domain ETGVTQSPTHLIKTRGQQVTLRCSSQSGHNTVSWYQQALGQGPQFIFQYYREEENGRGNFPPRFSGLQFPNYSSELNVNALELDDSALYLCASSLVGLAGGGTGELFFGEGSRLTVL.

This chain uses TRBV30 with TRBJ2-3, with D possibly being TRBD2 (6 bases). Trimming removed 3 bases from V and 6 bases from J, with 19 bases in between. Per germline, CDR1 GTSNPN and CDR2 SVGIG (reference sequence). The CDR3 covers 15 residues. The CDR3 bases are TGTGCCTGGAGGCATACGACATTAACTAGCGATACGCAGTATTTT. Its protein is CAWRHTTLTSDTQYF.

The J gene is TRBJ1-2, the V gene TRBV7-3; D might be TRBD1 (6 bases). Germline V CDR1 and CDR2: SGHTA, FQGTGA. Trimming pared 2 bases from V and 2 bases from J, leaving 9 bases between. The CDR3 sequence is 14 residues long. Here the CDR3 DNA reads TGTGCCAGCAGCTTAGGCCAGGGGAACTATGGCTACACCTTC. Translation: CASSLGQGNYGYTF.

This chain links TRBV6-5 with TRBJ2-7; 10 bases fit TRBD2. The CDR3 has 12 residues. Germline assignment: CDR1 MNHEY and CDR2 SVGAGI. V was clipped by 5 bases and J by 8 bases; unmatched bases: 3. The CDR3 sequence: CASSQLAGKQYF. In nucleotides, the CDR3 is TGTGCCAGCAGTCAACTAGCGGGGAAGCAGTACTTC.

This clone was detected only a few times. The chain is built from TRBV11-3 and TRBJ2-7; 15 nucleotides align to TRBD2. CDR1 and CDR2 (germline): SGHNT, YENEEA. With 5 bases clipped from V and 3 bases from J, the junction kept 2 bases outside the gene matches. There are 15 residues in the CDR3. The CDR3 sequence is CASSRGLAGGYEQYF. CDR3 in DNA: TGTGCCAGCAGCCGGGGACTAGCGGGGGGCTACGAGCAGTACTTC. Together with reference TRBV11-3 and TRBJ2-7, the CDR3 gives the full variable domain: EAGVVQSPRYKIIEKKQPVAFWCNPISGHNTLYWYLQNLGQGPELLIRYENEEAVDDSQLPKDRFSAERLKGVDSTLKIQPAELGDSAVYLCASSRGLAGGYEQYFGPGTRLTVT.

J is TRBJ1-4 and V is TRBV4-3; D perhaps matches TRBD1 (6 bases). With 3 bases removed from V and 3 bases from J, the gap between germline ends came to 20 bases. The CDR3 covers 18 residues. The germline V gene encodes CDR1 LGHNA and CDR2 YSLEER. In DNA form, the CDR3 reads TGCGCCAGCAGCCACGGACAGCGTCTAGCTGTAGCTAATGAAAAACTGTTTTTT. As protein: CASSHGQRLAVANEKLFF.

This clone showed up just once. V and J are TRBV7-9 and TRBJ1-1; 7 nucleotides match TRBD1. The germline gives CDR1 SEHNR, CDR2 FQNEAQ (reference sequence). The CDR3 sequence is 14 residues long. V trimming: 5 bases; J trimming: 7 bases; junction bases outside the gene matches: 10. The CDR3 region has the DNA TGTGCCAGCAGCAGGACCGGGACAGACTTTGAAGCTTTCTTT. Translating it yields CASSRTGTDFEAFF. The complete variable domain, with remaining parts taken from reference TRBV7-9 and TRBJ1-1, reads DTGVSQNPRHKITKRGQNVTFRCDPISEHNRLYWYRQTLGQGPEFLTYFQNEAQLEKSRLLSDRFSAERPKGSFSTLEIQRTEQGDSAMYLCASSRTGTDFEAFFGQGTRLTVV.

The gene calls are TRBV19 and TRBJ2-2; D is possibly TRBD1 (5 bases). This CDR3 has 13 amino acids. Trimming took off 5 bases at V and 7 bases at J, with 11 bases between the two ends. The V gene's germline CDR1 is LNHDA and CDR2 SQIVND (reference sequence). CDR3 sequence reads: CASSARQFGELFF. The CDR3 coding sequence is TGTGCCAGTAGTGCCCGACAGTTCGGGGAGCTGTTTTTT.